This is a list of T cell receptor beta chains from one sample in a study of blood T cells in healthy people across ages. TCRdb recomputed calls from the 5' RACE reads with MiXCR, one row per CDR3 protein. The sample has 780,000 or so distinct CDR3 sequences, around 25% seen once. These data were also filed under a second study, of T cells of mothers and their children.

What was sequenced was blood. The receptors originated from a boy between 5 and 17 years old in good health. The CDR3 runs from the conserved cysteine through the conserved F or W. Size tells how often a clone was seen (once, few, many) or the class of an expanded clone, and some rows leave it out.

v_gene: TRBV7-2; abundance: -; j_gene: TRBJ2-3; CDR3aa: CASSSHYTTDPQYF
v_gene: TRBV4-3; abundance: many; j_gene: TRBJ2-5; CDR3aa: CASSQVGVETQYF
v_gene: TRBV5-1; abundance: -; j_gene: TRBJ1-4; CDR3aa: CASSLWVGTPNEKLFF
v_gene: TRBV7-3; abundance: few; j_gene: TRBJ2-3; CDR3aa: CASSPQAPDTQYF
v_gene: TRBV7-8; abundance: few; j_gene: TRBJ2-2; CDR3aa: CASSPYNTGELFF
v_gene: TRBV20-1; abundance: few; j_gene: TRBJ1-5; CDR3aa: CSARDLTEQYSNQPQHF
v_gene: TRBV15; abundance: -; j_gene: TRBJ2-7; CDR3aa: CATSRGAGGYDEQYF
v_gene: TRBV11-2; abundance: -; j_gene: TRBJ2-3; CDR3aa: CASRELAGKSDTQYF
v_gene: TRBV21-1; abundance: -; j_gene: TRBJ1-2; CDR3aa: CASSKNSTPGENYGYTF
v_gene: TRBV20-1; abundance: -; j_gene: TRBJ2-4; CDR3aa: CSALREWDKNIQYF
v_gene: TRBV12-3/TRBV12-4; abundance: -; j_gene: -; CDR3aa: CASGLFIYEQYF
v_gene: TRBV12-3/TRBV12-4; abundance: -; j_gene: TRBJ2-4; CDR3aa: CASSSGGKKNIQYF
v_gene: TRBV29-1; abundance: few; j_gene: TRBJ1-3; CDR3aa: CSVDPGRVDTIYF
v_gene: TRBV25-1; abundance: -; j_gene: TRBJ2-6; CDR3aa: CASSESRISGANVLTF